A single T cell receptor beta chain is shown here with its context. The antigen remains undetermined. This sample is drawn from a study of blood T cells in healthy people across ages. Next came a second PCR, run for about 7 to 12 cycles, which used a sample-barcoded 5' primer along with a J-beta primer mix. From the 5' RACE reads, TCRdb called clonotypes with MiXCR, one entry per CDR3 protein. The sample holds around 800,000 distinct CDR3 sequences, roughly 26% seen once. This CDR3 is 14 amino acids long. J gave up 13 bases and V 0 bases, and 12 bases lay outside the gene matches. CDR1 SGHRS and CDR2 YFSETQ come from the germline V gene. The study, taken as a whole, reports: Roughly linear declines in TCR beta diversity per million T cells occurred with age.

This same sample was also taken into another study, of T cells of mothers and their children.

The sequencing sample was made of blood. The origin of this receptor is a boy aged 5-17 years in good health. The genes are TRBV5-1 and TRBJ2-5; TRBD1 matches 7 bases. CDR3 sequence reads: CASSLATDRTKGYF. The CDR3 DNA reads TGCGCCAGCAGCTTGGCGACGGACAGGACAAAGGGGTACTTC.